Each of the 12 T cell receptor beta chains below was sequenced from the same sample in a study of cytomegalovirus exposure and HLA in healthy donors. 60 Vbeta and 13 Jbeta primers were used in PCR. Generated by immunoSEQ multiplex PCR, the TCRdb table keeps only in-frame clones and is missing some. Here the sample spans around 150,000 clones, around 90% being singletons. Input material: PBMCs. Receptor source: a woman aged 25-40 years in good health and CMV-seronegative.

This chain links TRBV5-8 with TRBJ1-2, with D unresolved. Germline assignment: CDR1 SGHTS and CDR2 YDEGEE. The CDR3 loop spans 13 amino acids. Trimming took 0 bases from V and 1 from J, leaving 4 bases between them. CDR3 sequence reads: CASSLAGNYGYTF. Here the CDR3 DNA reads TGTGCCAGCAGCTTGGCGGGTAACTATGGCTACACCTTC.

The V and J genes are TRBV27 and TRBJ2-7; D possibly corresponds to TRBD2 (5 bases). Germline V gene lookup returns CDR1 MNHEY and CDR2 SMNVEV (reference sequence). V was cut by 6 bases and J by 3 bases, with 15 bases left in between. This CDR3 region has 14 residues. The chain's CDR3 is CASSLAVWGYEQYF. The CDR3 DNA is TGTGCCAGCAGCCTAGCTGTGTGGGGCTACGAGCAGTACTTC.

The chain combines TRBV5-8 with TRBJ2-1, with 8 bases that match TRBD1. The CDR3 is made up of 16 amino acids. CDR1 SGHTS and CDR2 YDEGEE come from the germline V gene. With V trimmed by 2 bases and J by 4 bases, 8 bases remained unmatched. The CDR3 sequence: CASSFLRTGTYNEQFF. CDR3 coding DNA: TGTGCCAGCAGCTTCCTAAGGACAGGGACTTACAATGAGCAGTTCTTC.

This clone was seen a handful of times. The V gene is TRBV10-1, the J gene TRBJ1-1; D unclear. Per germline, CDR1 WNHNN and CDR2 SYGVQD (reference sequence). Trimming took 4 bases from V and 6 from J, leaving 12 bases between them. The CDR3 contains 13 residues. The CDR3 sequence is CASSVGLSAEAFF. CDR3 coding DNA: TGCGCCAGCAGTGTTGGGTTGAGCGCTGAAGCTTTCTTT.

The chain links TRBV4-2 to TRBJ2-7; D possibly corresponds to TRBD1 (6 bases). The CDR3 is made up of 14 amino acids. Trimming pared 3 bases from V and 3 bases from J, leaving 12 bases between. Germline V lookup: CDR1 LGHNA, CDR2 YNFKEQ. The CDR3: CASSQAAGDYEQYF. The CDR3 DNA is TGTGCCAGCAGCCAGGCGGCAGGGGACTACGAGCAGTACTTC.

The DNA for the CDR3 is TGTGCCAGCAGTCCCAGGACAGGGCGAAATGAGCAGTTCTTC. Encoded protein: CASSPRTGRNEQFF. The chain is built from TRBV6-6 and TRBJ2-1, with 8 bases identical to TRBD1. The CDR3 has 14 amino acids. The V gene end was trimmed by 5 bases and the J gene end by 7 bases; junction bases not matched to a gene: 7. CDR1 and CDR2 (germline): MNHNY, SVGAGI (reference sequence).

This chain links TRBV5-6 with TRBJ1-1; 9 nucleotides agree with TRBD1. With 4 bases clipped from V and 1 base from J, the junction kept 11 bases outside the gene matches. The CDR3 extends over 17 amino acids. Germline loops: CDR1 SGHDT, CDR2 YYEEEE. This chain's CDR3 is CASSPRGTGIRNTEAFF. CDR3 nucleotide sequence: TGTGCCAGCAGCCCCAGAGGGACAGGGATCAGGAACACTGAAGCTTTCTTT.

The gene calls are TRBV20-1 and TRBJ1-2; no clear D. Germline lookup yields CDR1 DFQATT and CDR2 SNEGSKA (reference sequence). CDR3 length equals 11 residues. Trimming took 3 bases from V and 4 from J, leaving 6 bases between them. CDR3 protein: CSASYSYGYTF. The CDR3 DNA is TGCAGTGCTAGTTACAGCTATGGCTACACCTTC.

Turning to this clone: Additional DNA sequences in this sample encode the identical CDR3. The chain combines TRBV4-3 with TRBJ2-3; 8 bases are shared with TRBD2. V shed 7 bases, J shed 8 bases, and the junction held 14 bases outside the gene matches. CDR3 length equals 15 residues. Germline V lookup: CDR1 LGHNA, CDR2 YSLEER. The CDR3 loop reads CASTTGHRGGFTQYF. Written as DNA, the CDR3 is TGCGCCAGCACTACAGGCCACCGGGGGGGTTTTACGCAGTATTTT.

The CDR3 is CASTPGQGGTDTQYF. For the CDR3, the DNA is TGTGCCAGCACCCCGGGACAGGGGGGCACAGATACGCAGTATTTT. The gene calls are TRBV27 and TRBJ2-3; TRBD1 agrees at 11 bases. The J segment lost 1 base and the V segment lost 7 bases, leaving 4 bases of the junction unmatched. Germline V lookup: CDR1 MNHEY, CDR2 SMNVEV (reference sequence). The CDR3 spans 15 residues.

This clone was seen a single time. This sequence joins TRBV7-2 and TRBJ2-3; TRBD2 matches at 9 bases. This CDR3 region has 16 residues. J was trimmed by 4 bases and V by 1 base; bases with no gene match: 6. Germline V lookup: CDR1 SGHTA, CDR2 FQGNSA. The CDR3 DNA sequence: TGTGCCAGCAGCTTAGTAGGTAGCGGGAGTTCAGATACGCAGTATTTT. It translates to CASSLVGSGSSDTQYF. The variable domain in full, completed from reference TRBV7-2 and TRBJ2-3, reads GAGVSQSPSNKVTEKGKDVELRCDPISGHTALYWYRQSLGQGLEFLIYFQGNSAPDKSGLPSDRFSAERTGGSVSTLTIQRTQQEDSAVYLCASSLVGSGSSDTQYFGPGTRLTVL.

The chain is built from TRBV6-5 and TRBJ2-7; TRBD1 matches 7 bases. Germline V gene lookup returns CDR1 MNHEY and CDR2 SVGAGI. CDR3 length: 13 amino acids. V was clipped by 6 bases and J by 1 base; unmatched bases: 3. CDR3 protein: CASRPGQSYEQYF. In DNA form, the CDR3 reads TGTGCCAGCAGACCGGGACAGTCCTACGAGCAGTACTTC.